The 14 T cell receptor beta chains reported below all come from one sample, sequenced in a study of graft-versus-host responses after intestinal transplantation. Their recognized antigens are unknown. TCRdb's table, derived via immunoSEQ multiplex PCR, lists solely in-frame clones and lacks some. The repertoire holds roughly 110,000 clones, about 87% seen once, with less than 0.8% in the top ten. The sample consisted of unstimulated CD4+ T cells sorted from spleen or lymph node cells, taken before transplant. These TCRs come from a human donor who was the organ donor for an intestinal transplant.

In DNA form, the CDR3 reads TGCGCCAGCAGCTTGGGACCCGTCCAGTACTTC. This translates into CASSLGPVQYF. The J gene is TRBJ2-5, the V gene TRBV5-1, with D hard to call. Trimming cost V 0 bases and J 10 bases, with 7 bases left between them. The CDR3 is 11 amino acids. Germline V CDR1 and CDR2: SGHRS, YFSETQ.

The chain joins TRBV7-6 to TRBJ1-2, with D perhaps matching TRBD1 (6 bases). Germline V gives CDR1 SGHVS, CDR2 FNYEAQ. The CDR3 runs to 14 residues. V was trimmed by 5 bases and J by 7 bases, leaving 17 bases between them. For the CDR3, the DNA is TGTGCCAGCAGCCGAAGTACAGGGACGGGTGGCTACACCTTC. This codes for CASSRSTGTGGYTF.

The chain uses TRBV2 and TRBJ2-5, with D hard to call. V shed 8 bases and J shed 1 base, with 11 bases lying between them. This CDR3 contains 13 residues. The germline V gene encodes CDR1 SNHLY and CDR2 FYNNEI. This CDR3 reads CASAVGPQETQYF. The CDR3 DNA is TGTGCCAGCGCTGTCGGGCCCCAAGAGACCCAGTACTTC.

This chain joins TRBV6-1 and TRBJ2-7; D not resolved. The V and J ends lost 5 bases and 1 base respectively, with 15 bases between them. Germline lookup yields CDR1 MNHNS and CDR2 SASEGT. This CDR3 is 15 amino acids long. The CDR3 is CASSTRRLGSYEQYF. Here the CDR3 DNA reads TGTGCCAGCAGTACCAGGCGCCTTGGATCCTACGAGCAGTACTTC.

The chain carries TRBV7-3 and TRBJ2-2, with 11 nucleotides matching TRBD2. The V gene end was trimmed by 4 bases and the J gene end by 5 bases; junction bases not matched to a gene: 3. CDR3 length: 15 amino acids. CDR1 SGHTA and CDR2 FQGTGA come from the germline V gene. This CDR3 reads CASSSLAGETGELFF. The CDR3 region has the DNA TGTGCCAGCAGCTCACTAGCGGGGGAAACCGGGGAGCTGTTTTTT.

J is TRBJ2-7 and V is TRBV21-1; TRBD2, the D gene given by the table, was not confirmed from the DNA. TRBV21-1 counts as a pseudogene. The CDR3 loop spans 16 amino acids. CDR3 sequence reads: CASSQRLAGAGGEQYF. CDR3 coding DNA: TGTGCCAGCAGCCAAAGACTAGCGGGAGCCGGGGGGGAGCAGTACTTC.

The chain joins TRBV7-2 to TRBJ2-1; the match to TRBD2 covers 13 bases. This CDR3 contains 16 residues. V lost 4 bases and J lost 8; bases outside the gene matches: 8. Per the germline V gene, CDR1 is SGHTA and CDR2 is FQGNSA. The CDR3, as DNA: TGTGCCAGCAGCTCCTGGACTAGCGGGAGAAGCCATGAGCAGTTCTTC. It is translated as CASSSWTSGRSHEQFF. The variable domain in full, with the rest retrieved from reference TRBV7-2 and TRBJ2-1, is GAGVSQSPSNKVTEKGKDVELRCDPISGHTALYWYRQSLGQGLEFLIYFQGNSAPDKSGLPSDRFSAERTGGSVSTLTIQRTQQEDSAVYLCASSSWTSGRSHEQFFGPGTRLTVL.

The CDR3 is CASRVNYEQYF. The CDR3 DNA is TGTGCCAGCAGGGTGAACTACGAGCAGTACTTC. This rearrangement joins TRBV6-1 to TRBJ2-7; no firm D call. This CDR3 contains 11 residues. CDR1 is MNHNS, CDR2 SASEGT, per germline. The V end lost 6 bases, the J end lost 3 bases, and 6 bases lay between the germline ends.

The chain combines TRBV7-7 with TRBJ2-7; TRBD1 matches at 10 bases. V lost 1 base to trimming and J lost 0 bases; unmatched junction nucleotides: 0. The length of the CDR3 is 15 residues. CDR1 SSHAT and CDR2 FNYEAQ come from the germline V gene (reference sequence). The CDR3 sequence is CASSLGTGGSYEQYF. The CDR3 DNA sequence: TGTGCCAGCAGCTTAGGGACAGGGGGCTCCTACGAGCAGTACTTC. Drawing the rest from reference TRBV7-7 and TRBJ2-7, the complete variable domain is GAGVSQSPRYKVTKRGQDVTLRCDPISSHATLYWYQQALGQGPEFLTYFNYEAQPDKSGLPSDRFSAERPEGSISTLTIQRTEQRDSAMYRCASSLGTGGSYEQYFGPGTRLTVT.

As for this clone: The junction does not match germline at one end; this may be a read error. The chain links TRBV7-7 to TRBJ2-7; TRBD2 is a possible D gene (7 bases). This CDR3 contains 19 residues. The germline V gene encodes CDR1 SSHAT and CDR2 FNYEAQ (reference sequence). CDR3 protein: CASSLWAGDKTSTTYEQYF. CDR3 sequence (DNA): TGTGCTAGCAGCTTATGGGCGGGGGACAAAACTTCGACTACCTACGAGCAGTACTTC.

The chain joins TRBV25-1 to TRBJ1-1; 10 bases map to TRBD1. The CDR3 sequence is 16 residues long. Germline V gene data show CDR1 as MGHDK and CDR2 as SYGVNS. V dropped 4 bases and J dropped 3; count of bases not matched to a gene: 8. The CDR3 sequence is CASSGLRGTGDTEAFF. CDR3 sequence (DNA): TGTGCCAGCAGTGGATTGCGCGGGACAGGGGACACTGAAGCTTTCTTT. The full variable domain, completed using reference TRBV25-1 and TRBJ1-1, is EADIYQTPRYLVIGTGKKITLECSQTMGHDKMYWYQQDPGMELHLIHYSYGVNSTEKGDLSSESTVSRIRTEHFPLTLESARPSHTSQYLCASSGLRGTGDTEAFFGQGTRLTVV.

The chain carries TRBV30 and TRBJ2-3; 7 nucleotides align to TRBD2. Germline-derived CDR1 and CDR2 are GTSNPN and SVGIG (reference sequence). V was clipped by 4 bases and J by 2 bases; unmatched bases: 9. The CDR3 sequence is 15 residues long. CDR3 sequence reads: CAWKSGKGYTDTQYF. CDR3 DNA sequence: TGTGCCTGGAAAAGCGGGAAAGGTTACACAGATACGCAGTATTTT.

The chain is built from TRBV6-4 and TRBJ2-5; the D is unclear. Germline V gene sequence: CDR1 MRHNA, CDR2 SNTAGT. This CDR3 is built from 17 residues. V shed 2 bases and J shed 2 bases, with 18 bases lying between them. CDR3 loop: CASSDPPKAPTQETQYF. CDR3 DNA: TGTGCCAGCAGTGACCCACCTAAAGCCCCGACACAAGAGACCCAGTACTTC.

The CDR3 sequence: CASSPGRTERYSYEQYF. CDR3 nucleotide sequence: TGCGCCAGCAGCCCGGGACGGACAGAAAGATACTCCTACGAGCAGTACTTC. V gene TRBV5-1 combines with J gene TRBJ2-7; tentative D call: TRBD1 (6 bases). The V gene's germline CDR1 is SGHRS and CDR2 YFSETQ. The CDR3 has 17 residues. The V end was cut by 4 bases, the J end by 0 bases, with 20 bases between.